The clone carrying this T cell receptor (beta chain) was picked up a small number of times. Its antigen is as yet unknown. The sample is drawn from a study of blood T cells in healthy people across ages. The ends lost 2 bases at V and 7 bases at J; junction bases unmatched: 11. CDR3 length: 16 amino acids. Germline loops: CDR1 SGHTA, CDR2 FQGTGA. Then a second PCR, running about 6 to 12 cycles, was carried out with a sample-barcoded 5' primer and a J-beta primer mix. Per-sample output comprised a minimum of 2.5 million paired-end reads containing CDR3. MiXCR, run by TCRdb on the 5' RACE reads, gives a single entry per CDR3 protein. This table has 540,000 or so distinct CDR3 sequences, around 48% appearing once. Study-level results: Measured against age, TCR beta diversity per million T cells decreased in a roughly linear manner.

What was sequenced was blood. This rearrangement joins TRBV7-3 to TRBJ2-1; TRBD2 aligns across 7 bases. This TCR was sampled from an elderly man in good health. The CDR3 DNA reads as TGTGCCAGCAGCTTACAGGCGGGAGAGTTTGGAAATGAGCAGTTCTTC. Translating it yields CASSLQAGEFGNEQFF.